Here is one T cell receptor (beta chain) with its context. Its specificity is not known. In germline, CDR1 is SGHRS, CDR2 YFSETQ. The CDR3 has 17 residues. V was trimmed by 3 bases and J by 6 bases, leaving 21 bases between them. Per-sample PBMC isolation yielded at least 6.5 million cells. The data are from a study of blood T cells in healthy people across ages. A second roughly 7 to 11 cycle PCR used barcoded and J-beta primers. MiXCR, applied by TCRdb to the 5' RACE reads, yields one record per CDR3 protein. The sample holds some 1.5 million distinct CDR3 sequences, roughly 28% seen once. General study points: TCR beta diversity, measured per million T cells, fell in a roughly linear way with age. Naive CD4+ cells and diversity were both higher in long-lived donors than in aged donors.

The V and J genes are TRBV5-1 and TRBJ2-2, with a possible D match to TRBD2 (6 bases). The sequenced material came from blood. This sequence was found in a woman in her 30s in good health. The CDR3 sequence: CASSSSTFSGLPGELFF. The CDR3 DNA is TGCGCCAGCAGCTCATCGACCTTCTCGGGACTCCCCGGGGAGCTGTTTTTT.